A selection of T cell receptor beta chains follows, all from one sample in a study of blood T cell repertoires in COVID-19. Libraries were prepared by immunoSEQ multiplex PCR; TCRdb keeps only in-frame clonotypes and omits some of them. This table has tens of thousands of clones, around 84% appearing once. The specimen was peripheral blood. Every receptor here comes from a woman aged 80 or over in a cohort sampled during active or convalescent COVID-19. The CDR3 runs from the conserved cysteine through the conserved F or W. The order of the fields is clone size, J gene, D gene, V gene, CDR3 length, CDR3 protein, CDR3 DNA. A D gene is named only where the DNA matches it firmly. Only part of the rows carry a size: once, few, many, or a class if the clone is expanded.

. | TRBJ1-6 | . | TRBV11-2 | 13 | CASSLVGGLPLHF | TGTGCCAGCAGCTTAGTCGGGGGGTTACCCCTCCACTTT
. | TRBJ1-1 | TRBD1 | TRBV3-1/TRBV3-2 | 14 | CASSQRDRETEAFF | TGTGCCAGCAGCCAACGCGACAGGGAAACTGAAGCTTTCTTT
. | TRBJ1-4 | . | TRBV5-1 | 17 | CASSLAGGPATNEKLFF | TGCGCCAGCAGCTTGGCCGGGGGGCCTGCAACTAATGAAAAACTGTTTTTT
. | TRBJ2-7 | . | TRBV6-5 | 13 | CASTRGSSYEQYF | TGTGCCAGCACAAGGGGCAGCTCCTACGAGCAGTACTTC
. | TRBJ2-1 | TRBD2 | TRBV15 | 16 | CATSRDSAGGPIEQFF | TGTGCCACCAGCAGAGATTCCGCGGGAGGGCCGATCGAGCAGTTCTTC
. | TRBJ1-2 | . | TRBV12-3/TRBV12-4 | 13 | CASSSTPNYGYTF | TGTGCCAGCAGTTCGACACCTAACTATGGCTACACCTTC
. | TRBJ1-5 | . | TRBV2 | 15 | CASSELQGENQPQHF | TGTGCCAGCAGTGAATTACAGGGCGAGAATCAGCCCCAGCATTTT
. | TRBJ2-1 | TRBD1 | TRBV19 | 14 | CASSEPGQGSEQFF | TGTGCCAGTAGTGAACCGGGACAGGGAAGTGAGCAGTTCTTC
once | TRBJ2-3 | . | TRBV29-1 | 13 | CSVDIGSTDTQYF | TGCAGCGTTGACATCGGGAGCACAGATACGCAGTATTTT
. | TRBJ2-1 | TRBD2 | TRBV18 | 18 | CASSPGTSGSRAYNEQFF | TGTGCCAGCTCACCGGGGACTAGCGGGAGTAGGGCCTACAATGAGCAGTTCTTC
. | TRBJ2-7 | TRBD1 | TRBV11-2 | 17 | CASSLARPGQESYEQYF | TGTGCCAGCAGCTTAGCTCGGCCGGGACAGGAGTCCTACGAGCAGTACTTC
few | TRBJ1-1 | . | TRBV18 | 12 | CASSPVRSEAFF | TGTGCCAGCTCACCTGTGCGTTCGGAAGCTTTCTTT
. | TRBJ2-2 | TRBD2 | TRBV10-3 | 17 | CAISTAGGSANTGELFF | TGTGCCATCAGTACAGCGGGAGGTTCGGCGAACACCGGGGAGCTGTTTTTT
. | TRBJ2-2 | TRBD2 | TRBV11-3 | 16 | CASSLSTSGTAGELFF | TGTGCCAGCAGCTTATCGACTAGCGGGACGGCCGGGGAGCTGTTTTTT
. | TRBJ1-5 | . | TRBV24-1 | 15 | CATSEAGISNQPQHF | TGTGCCACCAGTGAAGCAGGGATTAGCAATCAGCCCCAGCATTTT
. | TRBJ2-5 | TRBD2 | TRBV5-1 | 16 | CASSFGLAAFGETQYF | TGCGCCAGCAGCTTCGGACTAGCGGCGTTCGGGGAGACCCAGTACTTC
. | TRBJ1-6 | TRBD1 | TRBV18 | 16 | CASSADRLGAYSPLHF | TGTGCCAGCTCAGCGGACAGGTTGGGAGCCTATTCACCCCTCCACTTT
. | TRBJ1-6 | . | TRBV5-1 | 15 | CASSLGTGENSPLHF | TGCGCCAGCAGCTTGGGCACAGGAGAAAATTCACCCCTCCACTTT
. | TRBJ2-3 | TRBD2 | TRBV10-3 | 18 | CAISESASGGGRPDTQYF | TGTGCCATCAGTGAGTCTGCTAGCGGGGGAGGCCGGCCAGATACGCAGTATTTT
. | TRBJ2-3 | TRBD1 | TRBV5-1 | 15 | CASSPGQGISDTQYF | TGCGCCAGCAGCCCGGGACAGGGGATTTCAGATACGCAGTATTTT
. | TRBJ1-5 | TRBD1 | TRBV7-9 | 18 | CASSPQRPGQGWDQPQHF | TGTGCCAGCAGCCCCCAACGACCGGGACAGGGGTGGGATCAGCCCCAGCATTTT
. | TRBJ2-2 | TRBD2 | TRBV10-1 | 15 | CASMLSGRYTGELFF | TGCGCCAGCATGTTGAGCGGGAGGTACACCGGGGAGCTGTTTTTT
. | TRBJ1-2 | TRBD1 | TRBV19 | 15 | CASSSGQVFNYGYTF | TGTGCCAGTAGTAGCGGACAGGTCTTTAACTATGGCTACACCTTC
. | TRBJ2-1 | TRBD2 | TRBV30 | 14 | CAWSSGRTHNEQFF | TGTGCCTGGTCTAGCGGGAGGACTCACAATGAGCAGTTCTTC
. | TRBJ2-1 | TRBD1 | TRBV10-3 | 15 | CAIKRDRGGRNEQFF | TGTGCCATCAAGCGGGACAGGGGGGGGAGGAATGAGCAGTTCTTC
. | TRBJ2-3 | TRBD2 | TRBV5-1 | 15 | CASSYGLASTDTQYF | TGCGCCAGCAGCTATGGACTAGCGAGCACAGATACGCAGTATTTT
. | TRBJ1-6 | . | TRBV6-1 | 12 | CASSERNSPLHF | TGTGCCAGCAGTGAGAGGAATTCACCCCTCCACTTT
once | TRBJ2-3 | TRBD2 | TRBV11-3 | 17 | CASSLDWSSGSTDTQYF | TGTGCCAGCAGCTTAGACTGGTCTAGCGGGTCCACAGATACGCAGTATTTT
. | TRBJ1-1 | . | TRBV7-9 | 14 | CASSLTLQETEAFF | TGTGCCAGCAGCTTAACTCTTCAGGAAACTGAAGCTTTCTTT
once | TRBJ1-2 | . | TRBV6-5 | 13 | CASSTPAGRGYTF | TGTGCCAGCAGTACCCCGGCGGGCCGGGGCTACACCTTC
. | TRBJ1-1 | . | TRBV3-1/TRBV3-2 | 13 | CASSEGALTEAFF | TGTGCCAGCAGTGAAGGGGCTCTCACTGAAGCTTTCTTT
. | TRBJ2-3 | . | TRBV29-1 | 14 | CSVPLTGTTDTQYF | TGCAGCGTTCCCCTGACAGGAACCACAGATACGCAGTATTTT
. | TRBJ2-2 | TRBD1 | TRBV11-3 | 16 | CASSSRDRGRVGELFF | TGTGCCAGCAGCTCCCGGGACAGGGGGCGCGTCGGGGAGCTGTTTTTT
. | TRBJ2-3 | TRBD1 | TRBV5-1 | 14 | CASSFGQGTDTQYF | TGCGCCAGCAGCTTCGGACAGGGAACAGATACGCAGTATTTT
. | TRBJ1-2 | TRBD1 | TRBV6-5 | 15 | CASIKTGGRAGGYTF | TGTGCCAGCATTAAGACAGGGGGCAGGGCCGGTGGCTACACCTTC
. | TRBJ2-3 | TRBD2 | TRBV5-8 | 14 | CASSFRGVPDTQYF | TGTGCCAGCAGCTTTCGGGGGGTGCCAGATACGCAGTATTTT
. | TRBJ1-6 | . | TRBV28 | 15 | CASSLGGAEGSPLHF | TGTGCCAGCAGTTTAGGCGGGGCAGAGGGATCACCCCTCCACTTT
. | TRBJ1-2 | TRBD1 | TRBV6-1 | 15 | CASSEYSGQGYGYTF | TGTGCCAGCAGTGAATATAGCGGACAGGGGTATGGCTACACCTTC
. | TRBJ1-1 | . | TRBV5-1 | 15 | CASSLGVTGDTEAFF | TGCGCCAGCAGCTTGGGAGTCACGGGGGACACTGAAGCTTTCTTT
once | TRBJ2-1 | . | TRBV3-1/TRBV3-2 | 15 | CASSQAGTSYNEQFF | TGTGCCAGCAGCCAAGCGGGAACCTCCTACAATGAGCAGTTCTTC
. | TRBJ1-4 | TRBD1 | TRBV6-5 | 14 | CASRDRWTNEKLFF | TGTGCCAGCAGGGACAGGTGGACTAATGAAAAACTGTTTTTT
. | TRBJ2-7 | . | TRBV7-2 | 11 | CASSSLSEQYF | TGTGCCAGCAGCTCCCTTTCCGAGCAGTACTTC
. | TRBJ2-3 | TRBD2 | TRBV20-1 | 16 | CSASKASGSDTDTQYF | TGCAGTGCTAGTAAGGCTAGCGGGAGTGACACAGATACGCAGTATTTT
. | TRBJ2-3 | TRBD2 | TRBV7-2 | 14 | CASSLGLATDTQYF | TGTGCCAGCAGCCTGGGACTAGCCACAGATACGCAGTATTTT
few | TRBJ1-5 | . | TRBV24-1 | 13 | CATRGQSNQPQHF | TGTGCCACCAGAGGACAGTCCAATCAGCCCCAGCATTTT
. | TRBJ1-5 | TRBD1 | TRBV5-4 | 14 | CASSSDRDNQPQHF | TGTGCCAGCAGCTCCGACAGGGACAATCAGCCCCAGCATTTT
few | TRBJ1-3 | TRBD1 | TRBV6-5 | 13 | CAVGQYSGNTIYF | TGTGCCGTGGGACAGTACTCTGGAAACACCATATATTTT
. | TRBJ2-2 | TRBD2 | TRBV9 | 14 | CASSASGDTGELFF | TGTGCCAGCAGCGCGAGCGGGGACACCGGGGAGCTGTTTTTT
. | TRBJ1-1 | TRBD1 | TRBV19 | 14 | CASSYDRVNTEAFF | TGTGCCAGTAGTTATGACAGGGTGAACACTGAAGCTTTCTTT
. | TRBJ1-3 | . | TRBV7-6 | 18 | CASSLAYKTVRSGNTIYF | TGTGCCAGCAGCTTAGCGTACAAGACAGTCCGGTCTGGAAACACCATATATTTT